Below are 12 T cell receptor beta chains sequenced from a single sample in a study of cytomegalovirus exposure and HLA in healthy donors. PCR primers comprised 60 Vbeta and 13 Jbeta primers. TCRdb's table, derived via immunoSEQ multiplex PCR, lists solely in-frame clones and lacks some. Found here are tens of thousands of clones, around 79% of them singletons; the top ten hold 3.5% to 4.5%. Sequencing input: PBMCs. These TCRs come from a man aged 35-49 years in good health and CMV-seronegative.

The chain joins TRBV9 to TRBJ2-3; 7 bases are shared with TRBD1. In germline, CDR1 is SGDLS, CDR2 YYNGEE. J gave up 0 bases and V 4 bases, and 5 bases lay outside the gene matches. The CDR3 has 15 residues. The CDR3 nucleotides are TGTGCCAGCAGCCCAGGGGGACGGAGCACAGATACGCAGTATTTT. Encoded protein: CASSPGGRSTDTQYF. Complete variable domain (other parts from reference TRBV9 and TRBJ2-3): DSGVTQTPKHLITATGQRVTLRCSPRSGDLSVYWYQQSLDQGLQFLIQYYNGEERAKGNILERFSAQQFPDLHSELNLSSLELGDSALYFCASSPGGRSTDTQYFGPGTRLTVL.

The chain links TRBV19 to TRBJ2-6, with 7 bases aligning to TRBD1. Trimming took 3 bases from V and 2 from J; bases not matched to a gene: 7. This CDR3 comprises 17 residues. Per germline, CDR1 LNHDA and CDR2 SQIVND (reference sequence). CDR3: CASSMVTGVAGANVLTF. The CDR3 region has the DNA TGTGCCAGTAGTATGGTAACAGGGGTTGCTGGGGCCAACGTCCTGACTTTC.

The V call is TRBV7-2, the J call TRBJ1-3, with D possibly being TRBD1 (5 bases). The germline V gene encodes CDR1 SGHTA and CDR2 FQGNSA. The CDR3 extends over 18 amino acids. The V end was cut by 1 base, the J end by 7 bases, with 23 bases between. The CDR3 loop reads CASSLVGGLKTYGNTIYF. The CDR3 DNA sequence: TGTGCCAGCAGCTTAGTGGGGGGTTTAAAAACCTACGGCAACACCATATATTTT.

This clone was recorded once. The chain recombines TRBV6-1 with TRBJ1-5; TRBD1 might be the D (5 bases). Germline assignment: CDR1 MNHNS and CDR2 SASEGT. V lost 10 bases, J lost 3 bases, and 13 bases lay in between. The CDR3 extends over 13 amino acids. CDR3 loop: CANRGGINQPQHF. CDR3 nucleotides: TGTGCCAACCGGGGGGGAATCAATCAGCCCCAGCATTTT.

The chain couples TRBV7-2 to TRBJ2-7; 13 nucleotides align to TRBD2. There are 15 residues in the CDR3. With V trimmed by 5 bases and J by 6 bases, 7 bases remained unmatched. Germline lookup yields CDR1 SGHTA and CDR2 FQGNSA. The CDR3 region has the DNA TGTGCCAGCAGCCAGGACGGACTAGCGGGAGTCGAGCAGTACTTC. Its translation is CASSQDGLAGVEQYF.

The chain combines TRBV7-2 with TRBJ1-3, with 8 bases lining up with TRBD1. Germline V gene data show CDR1 as SGHTA and CDR2 as FQGNSA. J lost 1 base, V lost 1 base, and 0 bases had no gene match. The CDR3 loop spans 15 amino acids. CDR3 amino acids: CASSLGTGSGNTIYF. The CDR3 DNA sequence: TGTGCCAGCAGCTTAGGGACAGGGTCTGGAAACACCATATATTTT.

The gene calls are TRBV30 and TRBJ2-2; 10 positions match TRBD1. Germline lookup yields CDR1 GTSNPN and CDR2 SVGIG (reference sequence). After removal of 4 bases from V and 5 bases from J, the junction contained 10 bases not matched to a gene. CDR3 length equals 16 residues. In nucleotides, the CDR3 is TGTGCCTGGACTCGAAAAGGGACAGGGGATACCGGGGAGCTGTTTTTT. Its translation is CAWTRKGTGDTGELFF.

The chain joins TRBV7-9 to TRBJ2-3; D not resolved. Germline V gene sequence: CDR1 SEHNR, CDR2 FQNEAQ (reference sequence). V dropped 1 base and J dropped 1 base, with 6 bases sitting between them. The CDR3 length is 14 residues. The CDR3 reads CASSLGGRTDTQYF. In DNA form, the CDR3 reads TGTGCCAGCAGCTTAGGCGGTCGCACAGATACGCAGTATTTT. Drawing the rest from reference TRBV7-9 and TRBJ2-3, the complete variable domain is DTGVSQNPRHKITKRGQNVTFRCDPISEHNRLYWYRQTLGQGPEFLTYFQNEAQLEKSRLLSDRFSAERPKGSFSTLEIQRTEQGDSAMYLCASSLGGRTDTQYFGPGTRLTVL.

This chain uses TRBV27 with TRBJ2-3, with a tentative D call TRBD2 (5 bases). Germline CDR1 MNHEY, CDR2 SMNVEV (reference sequence). V was trimmed by 7 bases and J by 4 bases, leaving 33 bases between them. The CDR3 has 20 residues. The CDR3 spells CASTQTLATHSILAADTQYF. The CDR3 nucleotides read TGTGCCAGCACTCAAACGCTAGCTACCCACTCGATACTTGCCGCAGATACGCAGTATTTT.

This CDR3 is CASGREPADTQYF. CDR3 bases: TGTGCCAGCGGGAGGGAACCCGCAGATACGCAGTATTTT. The chain employs TRBV6-1 and TRBJ2-3, with 7 bases aligning to TRBD2. Germline CDR1 is MNHNS and CDR2 is SASEGT. V trimming: 8 bases; J trimming: 4 bases; junction bases outside the gene matches: 6. There are 13 residues in the CDR3.

The chain recombines TRBV30 with TRBJ2-1, with TRBD2 matching 7 bases. The CDR3 runs to 15 residues. Trimming took 2 bases from V and 4 from J; bases not matched to a gene: 8. CDR1 GTSNPN and CDR2 SVGIG come from the germline V gene (reference sequence). CDR3 residues: CAWSWSSGMYNEQFF. Written as DNA, the CDR3 is TGTGCCTGGAGTTGGTCTAGCGGTATGTACAATGAGCAGTTCTTC.

Comments on this clone: The sample carries other DNA sequences with the same CDR3. The V gene is TRBV29-1, the J gene TRBJ2-7, with D unresolved. The CDR3 sequence is 12 residues long. Trimming shortened V by 4 bases and J by 3 bases, and 10 bases separated the two germline ends. Germline CDR1 SQVTM, CDR2 ANQGSEA. CDR3 sequence reads: CSVGGQLYEQYF. CDR3 nucleotide sequence: TGCAGCGTTGGTGGGCAGCTCTACGAGCAGTACTTC.